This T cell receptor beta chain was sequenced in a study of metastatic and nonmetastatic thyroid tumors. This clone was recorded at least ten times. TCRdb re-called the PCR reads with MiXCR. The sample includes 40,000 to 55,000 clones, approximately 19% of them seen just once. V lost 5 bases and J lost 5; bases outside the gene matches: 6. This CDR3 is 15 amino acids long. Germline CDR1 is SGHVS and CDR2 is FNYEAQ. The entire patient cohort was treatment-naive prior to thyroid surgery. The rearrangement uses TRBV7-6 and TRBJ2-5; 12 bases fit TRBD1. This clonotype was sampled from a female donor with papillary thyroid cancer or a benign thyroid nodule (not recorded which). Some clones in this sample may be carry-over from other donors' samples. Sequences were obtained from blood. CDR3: CASSMGQGAGETQYF. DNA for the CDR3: TGTGCCAGCAGCATGGGACAGGGGGCCGGGGAGACCCAGTACTTC.